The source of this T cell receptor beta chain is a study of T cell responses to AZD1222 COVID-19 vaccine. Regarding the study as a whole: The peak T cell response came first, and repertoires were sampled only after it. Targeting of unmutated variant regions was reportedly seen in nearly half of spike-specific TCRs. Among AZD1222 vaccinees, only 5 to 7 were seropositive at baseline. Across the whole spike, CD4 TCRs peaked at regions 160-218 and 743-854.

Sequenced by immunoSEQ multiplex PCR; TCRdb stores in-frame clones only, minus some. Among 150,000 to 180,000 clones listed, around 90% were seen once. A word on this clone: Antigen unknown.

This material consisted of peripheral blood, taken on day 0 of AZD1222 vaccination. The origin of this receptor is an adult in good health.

The CDR3 bases are TGTGCCAGCGGGTCCTCCGGGCGTCGAACGCAGTATTTT. Translation: CASGSSGRRTQYF. The chain uses TRBV28 and TRBJ2-3; no firm D call. CDR1 and CDR2 (germline): MDHEN, SYDVKM. Deletions cut 8 bases from V and 9 bases from J, with 18 bases between. CDR3 length: 13 amino acids. Filled out from reference TRBV28 and TRBJ2-3, the complete variable domain reads DVKVTQSSRYLVKRTGEKVFLECVQDMDHENMFWYRQDPGLGLRLIYFSYDVKMKEKGDIPEGYSVSREKKERFSLILESASTNQTSMYLCASGSSGRRTQYFGPGTRLTVL.